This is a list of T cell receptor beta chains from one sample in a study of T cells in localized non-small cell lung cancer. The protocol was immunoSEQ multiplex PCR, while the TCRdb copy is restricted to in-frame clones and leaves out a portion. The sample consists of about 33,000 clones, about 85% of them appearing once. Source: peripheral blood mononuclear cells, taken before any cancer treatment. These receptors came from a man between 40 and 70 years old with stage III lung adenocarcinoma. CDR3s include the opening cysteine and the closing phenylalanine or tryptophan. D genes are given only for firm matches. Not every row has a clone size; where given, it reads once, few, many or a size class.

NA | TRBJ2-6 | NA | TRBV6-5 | TGTGCCAGCAGCACCCGTGAGGGTAGCGGCGTCCTGACTTTC | CASSTREGSGVLTF
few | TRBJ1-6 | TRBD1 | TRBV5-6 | TGTGCCAGCAGCTTCCCGCAGGGGGGGCCTGGAAATTCACCCCTCCACTTT | CASSFPQGGPGNSPLHF
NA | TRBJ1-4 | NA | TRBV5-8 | TGTGCCAGCAGCTTGGGCCGGTACGGGGCTAGTGAAAAACTGTTTTTT | CASSLGRYGASEKLFF
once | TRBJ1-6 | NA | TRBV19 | TGTGCCACCATGCGCGACCCCAATTCACCCCTCCACTTT | CATMRDPNSPLHF
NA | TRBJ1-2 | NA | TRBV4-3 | TGCGCCAGCAGCCACCTTACGACAGGCCTTAGCTACGCCTTC | CASSHLTTGLSYAF
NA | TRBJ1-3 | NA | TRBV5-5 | TGTGCCAGCAGCGTTGACCGTTCCTCTGGAAACACCATATATTTT | CASSVDRSSGNTIYF
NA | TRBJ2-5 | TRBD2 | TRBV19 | TGTGCCAGTACCGAGACTAGCGGGGGTTGGGAGACCCAGTACTTC | CASTETSGGWETQYF
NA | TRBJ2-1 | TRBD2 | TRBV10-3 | TGTGCCATCAGTGAGTCGGGGACTAGCGACGAGCAGTTCTTC | CAISESGTSDEQFF
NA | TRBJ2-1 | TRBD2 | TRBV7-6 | TGTGCCAGCAGCGCCCAGCCGCGGGGGAGGACCTACAATGAGCAGTTCTTC | CASSAQPRGRTYNEQFF
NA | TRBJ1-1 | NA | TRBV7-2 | TGTGCCAGCAGCTTATGGGGGACTGAAGCTTTCTTT | CASSLWGTEAFF
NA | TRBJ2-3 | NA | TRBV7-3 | TGTGCCAGCAGCCCCTCTCCCGGCACAGATACGCAGTATTTT | CASSPSPGTDTQYF
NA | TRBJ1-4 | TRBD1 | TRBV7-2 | TGTGCCAGCAGCTACCTAGGGACAGCAACTAATGAAAAACTGTTTTTT | CASSYLGTATNEKLFF
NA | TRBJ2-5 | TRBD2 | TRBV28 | TGTGCCAGCAGGCCTAGCGGGGGCAATCAAGAGACCCAGTACTTC | CASRPSGGNQETQYF